Below, 19 T cell receptor beta chains from the same sample are listed, as sequenced in a study of T cells in Graves' hyperthyroidism and ophthalmopathy. Template material for amplifying TCR beta CDR3 regions consisted of RNA transcripts. First-round RT-PCR with HTBI primers amplified the TCR CDR3 region. TCRdb recomputed calls from the multiplex PCR reads with MiXCR, one row per CDR3 protein. The sample shows nearly 600,000 distinct CDR3 sequences, approximately 15% of them seen only once. The sequenced material came from blood. The receptors here all came from a woman aged 30 to 39 with Graves' hyperthyroidism that later progressed to Graves' ophthalmopathy.

Turning to this clonotype: This may be a read error: a much more frequent sequence differs by one nucleotide. The CDR3 region is CASDTGQGPTHYGYAF. The CDR3 DNA reads as TGTGCCAGCGACACAGGGCAGGGCCCTACCCACTATGGCTACGCCTTC. This chain connects TRBV2 to TRBJ1-2, with D possibly matching TRBD1 (6 bases). CDR1 is SNHLY and CDR2 is FYNNEI in the germline V gene. The CDR3 runs 16 residues.

This clonotype was observed many times. This chain links TRBV15 with TRBJ2-7; D might be TRBD2 (6 bases). V was clipped by 0 bases and J by 6 bases, with 21 bases between them. The V gene's germline CDR1 is LNHNV and CDR2 YYDKDF (reference sequence). This CDR3 comprises 17 residues. CDR3 sequence: CATSRDRSSGSRGEQYF. CDR3 DNA: TGTGCCACCAGCAGAGATCGATCTTCTGGGTCGCGGGGCGAGCAGTACTTC.

In this sample, this clonotype turned up many times. V and J are TRBV11-3 and TRBJ1-1; D is perhaps TRBD1 (5 bases). V lost 6 bases and J 3 bases, leaving 11 bases between the germline ends. The CDR3 has 13 amino acids. Germline CDR1 SGHNT, CDR2 YENEEA. The CDR3 spells CASRPPGDTEAFF. CDR3 sequence (DNA): TGTGCCAGCAGGCCGCCGGGGGACACTGAAGCTTTCTTT.

As regards this clonotype: With a much larger clone just one base away, this may be a read error. Here the CDR3 reads CASSTGREQFF. Written as DNA, the CDR3 is TGTGCCAGCAGCACCGGGAGGGAGCAGTTCTTC. The chain links TRBV9 to TRBJ2-1, with 7 bases matching TRBD2. Per the germline V gene, CDR1 is SGDLS and CDR2 is YYNGEE. The CDR3 is 11 amino acids. V dropped 4 bases and J dropped 10; count of bases not matched to a gene: 2.

Comment on this clonotype: Being one base from a much bigger clone, this may be a read error. The chain joins TRBV6-1 to TRBJ1-1, with D uncertain. CDR3 length: 14 residues. The V gene's germline CDR1 is MNHNS and CDR2 SASEGT. Trimming pared 3 bases from V and 1 base from J, leaving 9 bases between. CDR3 residues: CASSDAGGNTEAFF. DNA for the CDR3: TGTGCCAGCAGTGATGCTGGAGGGAACACTGAAGCTTTCTTT.

This clonotype was detected many times. The gene calls are TRBV12-3 or TRBV12-4 and TRBJ1-4, with a weak D call TRBD1 (6 bases). This CDR3 is 16 amino acids long. Trimming pared 4 bases from V and 4 bases from J, leaving 16 bases between. The CDR3 DNA reads TGTGCCAGCAGTTCCCTCACAGGGAACGGTAATGAAAAACTGTTTTTT. As protein: CASSSLTGNGNEKLFF.

This clonotype has a handful of counts. This chain uses TRBV5-5 with TRBJ1-5; D may be TRBD1 (5 bases). Trimming pared 4 bases from V and 5 bases from J, leaving 16 bases between. The length of the CDR3 is 15 residues. In germline, CDR1 is SGHKS, CDR2 YYEKEE (reference sequence). In DNA, the CDR3 is TGTGCCAGCAGCCGGGGCCCGGGGTTGGATCAGCCCCAGCATTTT. Protein: CASSRGPGLDQPQHF.

This clonotype was seen many times. The chain carries TRBV2 and TRBJ1-4; D not certain. The length of the CDR3 is 15 residues. The V gene lost 7 bases and the J gene lost 5 bases, with 17 bases spanning the gap. Germline CDR1 SNHLY, CDR2 FYNNEI. The CDR3: CASMLGQGSNEKLFF. In DNA, the CDR3 is TGTGCCAGCATGTTGGGCCAAGGGTCAAATGAAAAACTGTTTTTT.

This clonotype was detected a few times. The chain combines TRBV6-5 with TRBJ2-1, with 16 bases identical to TRBD2. CDR3 length: 19 amino acids. After removal of 2 bases from V and 3 bases from J, the junction contained 7 bases not matched to a gene. The germline V gene has CDR1 MNHEY and CDR2 SVGAGI. CDR3 in DNA: TGTGCCAGCAGTTACGGGGGACTAGCGGGAGGGGTTCGCTACAATGAGCAGTTCTTC. Translated: CASSYGGLAGGVRYNEQFF.

This clonotype was seen many times. The chain joins TRBV28 to TRBJ1-2, with TRBD1 matching 10 bases. Germline CDR1 and CDR2: MDHEN and SYDVKM. Germline trimming cut 1 base from V and 0 bases from J; bases unmatched to any gene: 2. The CDR3 loop spans 16 amino acids. CDR3 coding DNA: TGTGCCAGCAGTTTATCCGGGACAGGGGCTAACTATGGCTACACCTTC. Its translation: CASSLSGTGANYGYTF.

This clonotype has at least ten counts. The chain employs TRBV29-1 and TRBJ1-1; possibly TRBD1 for D (5 bases). CDR3 length: 14 residues. With 6 bases removed from V and 4 bases from J, the gap between germline ends came to 18 bases. Looked up from germline, CDR1 is SQVTM and CDR2 is ANQGSEA. The CDR3 DNA follows: TGCAGCGTCGACCTATGGGGGTCAGGCACTGAAGCTTTCTTT. As protein: CSVDLWGSGTEAFF.

This clonotype was observed many times. At one of its ends the junction is not consistent with the germline gene, which may arise from a read error. The CDR3 loop is CASRDIELAFLSNNEQFF. CDR3 nucleotide sequence: TGTGCCAGCAGGGACATAGAGTTGGCATTCCTCTCCAACAATGAGCAGTTCTTC. The chain joins TRBV7-9 to TRBJ2-1, with D perhaps TRBD1 (5 bases). The CDR3 spans 18 residues. CDR1 and CDR2 (germline): SEHNR, FQNEAQ (reference sequence).

This clonotype was found many times. This chain uses TRBV27 with TRBJ2-1; D is uncertain. Germline V lookup: CDR1 MNHEY, CDR2 SMNVEV (reference sequence). Trimming pared 6 bases from V and 8 bases from J, leaving 14 bases between. This CDR3 has 13 residues. The CDR3 sequence: CASRGLLLDEQFF. In nucleotides, the CDR3 is TGTGCCAGCAGGGGGTTGTTGTTGGATGAGCAGTTCTTC.

This clonotype was seen more than once but under ten times. The chain employs TRBV28 and TRBJ1-3, with 8 bases identical to TRBD1. The CDR3 spans 15 residues. Germline CDR1 and CDR2: MDHEN and SYDVKM. V lost 6 bases, J lost 1 base, and 5 bases stayed unmatched. CDR3 sequence: CASSTDRVSGNTIYF. The DNA of the CDR3 is TGTGCCAGCAGCACGGACAGGGTGTCTGGAAACACCATATATTTT.

This sequence joins TRBV7-9 and TRBJ1-1, with D perhaps TRBD1 (6 bases). The V and J ends lost 3 bases and 7 bases respectively, with 15 bases between them. Germline CDR1 and CDR2: SEHNR and FQNEAQ (reference sequence). The CDR3 sequence is 14 residues long. This CDR3 is CASSLSGGAIEAFF. In nucleotides, the CDR3 is TGTGCCAGCAGCTTGAGTGGGGGGGCCATTGAAGCTTTCTTT.

There are a few counts of this clonotype. The chain has TRBV19 and TRBJ2-2; 8 positions agree with TRBD1. With 3 bases clipped from V and 8 bases from J, the junction kept 11 bases outside the gene matches. CDR1 is LNHDA, CDR2 SQIVND, per germline (reference sequence). The CDR3 loop spans 16 amino acids. This CDR3 reads CASSIAMTGVRGELFF. CDR3 nucleotides: TGTGCCAGTAGTATTGCCATGACAGGGGTGAGAGGGGAGCTGTTTTTT.

A remark on this clonotype: A much larger clonotype is one base distant, so this may be a read error. This CDR3 reads CASSSPGQYIEKLFF. The DNA for the CDR3 is TGTGCCAGCAGCTCACCGGGACAGTATATTGAAAAACTGTTTTTT. The rearrangement joins TRBV7-9 to TRBJ1-4, with 7 bases aligning to TRBD1. The CDR3 consists of 15 residues. Per germline, CDR1 SEHNR and CDR2 FQNEAQ (reference sequence). With 4 bases clipped from V and 7 bases from J, the junction kept 9 bases outside the gene matches. Variable domain in full (rest from reference TRBV7-9 and TRBJ1-4): DTGVSQNPRHKITKRGQNVTFRCDPISEHNRLYWYRQTLGQGPEFLTYFQNEAQLEKSRLLSDRFSAERPKGSFSTLEIQRTEQGDSAMYLCASSSPGQYIEKLFFGSGTQLSVL.

This clonotype was seen ten or more times. The chain employs TRBV28 and TRBJ2-3; 14 bases are a match to TRBD2. This CDR3 is built from 18 residues. Losses at the gene ends were 7 bases for V and 1 base for J; bases not matched to a gene: 10. CDR1 and CDR2 from the germline V gene are MDHEN and SYDVKM. CDR3 loop: CASTVTSGRAYGTDTQYF. CDR3 DNA sequence: TGTGCCAGCACCGTGACTAGCGGGAGGGCCTATGGCACAGATACGCAGTATTTT.

Ten or more counts support this clonotype. This chain links TRBV10-3 with TRBJ2-2; D not certain. Deletions cut 4 bases from V and 1 base from J, with 7 bases between. This CDR3 has 14 residues. The germline CDR1 and CDR2 sequences are ENHRY and SYGVKD. CDR3 in DNA: TGTGCCATCAGTGCCACGCTGAACACCGGGGAGCTGTTTTTT. This codes for CAISATLNTGELFF.